These 30 T cell receptor beta chains were all obtained from the same sample, sequenced in a study of CD4 T cells in relation to SARS-CoV-2 and coronaviruses. Before the COVID-19 pandemic, during about 2011-2019, CD4+ T cells were taken from unexposed donors. The data were produced by immunoSEQ multiplex PCR, yet TCRdb's version contains in-frame clones alone and is incomplete. The data hold some 65,000 clones, with about nine tenths observed a single time. The specimen was memory CD4+ T cells from PBMCs. Receptors originate from a human donor in good health.

V usage is TRBV2 and J usage is TRBJ2-7; 7 bases are shared with TRBD2. Looked up from germline, CDR1 is SNHLY and CDR2 is FYNNEI. The CDR3 totals 14 residues. V dropped 1 base and J dropped 4; count of bases not matched to a gene: 4. CDR3 amino acids: CASSEGGGWYEQYF. The CDR3 nucleotides read TGTGCCAGCAGTGAAGGGGGGGGGTGGTACGAGCAGTACTTC.

V gene TRBV2 combines with J gene TRBJ2-4; 8 bases agree with TRBD1. Per germline, CDR1 SNHLY and CDR2 FYNNEI. This CDR3 has 14 amino acids. Trimming removed 6 bases from V and 6 bases from J; junction bases left unmatched: 7. DNA for the CDR3: TGTGCCAGCAGACCCGGGACAGGCTTAAACATTCAGTACTTC. It is translated as CASRPGTGLNIQYF. Full variable domain (outside the CDR3, taken from reference TRBV2 and TRBJ2-4): EPEVTQTPSHQVTQMGQEVILRCVPISNHLYFYWYRQILGQKVEFLVSFYNNEISEKSEIFDDQFSVERPDGSNFTLKIRSTKLEDSAMYFCASRPGTGLNIQYFGAGTRLSVL.

CDR3 nucleotides: TGCGCCAGCAGCCATCCCAGCGGCCAGGGCAGTTCACCCCTCCACTTT. Amino acid sequence: CASSHPSGQGSSPLHF. V gene TRBV4-1 combines with J gene TRBJ1-6, with TRBD1 as a possible D gene (5 bases). CDR3 size: 16 residues. V lost 3 bases and J lost 9, with 18 bases in between. Germline CDR1 and CDR2: MGHRA and YSYEKL.

V and J are TRBV24-1 and TRBJ2-3; 10 bases are shared with TRBD2. Germline V CDR1 and CDR2: KGHDR, SFDVKD. J lost 4 bases, V lost 3 bases, and 9 bases had no gene match. The CDR3 spans 17 residues. The DNA of the CDR3 is TGTGCCACCAGTGATGGGCTAGCGGGAGAGCTTCCAGATACGCAGTATTTT. It yields the protein CATSDGLAGELPDTQYF.

This rearrangement joins TRBV28 to TRBJ1-5; D ambiguous. This CDR3 region has 14 residues. Trimming pared 8 bases from V and 0 bases from J, leaving 11 bases between. The V gene's germline CDR1 is MDHEN and CDR2 SYDVKM. The CDR3 nucleotides read TGTGCCAGCCGAGTGAGCCTTAGCAATCAGCCCCAGCATTTT. Encoded protein: CASRVSLSNQPQHF.

The chain carries TRBV5-1 and TRBJ1-4, with D perhaps TRBD1 (6 bases). This CDR3 contains 15 residues. In germline, CDR1 is SGHRS, CDR2 YFSETQ. Trimming cost V 3 bases and J 0 bases, with 9 bases left between them. CDR3 DNA: TGCGCCAGCAGCTCCACAGGGACAACTAATGAAAAACTGTTTTTT. It specifies CASSSTGTTNEKLFF.

This chain connects TRBV19 to TRBJ1-5; D possibly corresponds to TRBD1 (5 bases). V lost 3 bases to trimming and J lost 7 bases, with 31 bases between them. CDR3 length: 20 amino acids. Germline loops: CDR1 LNHDA, CDR2 SQIVND (reference sequence). The CDR3 region has the DNA TGTGCCAGTAGTATGAGGAGGAGGACATCAGTGGGGGATCCCGAACAGCCCCAGCATTTT. Protein product: CASSMRRRTSVGDPEQPQHF.

The genes are TRBV29-1 and TRBJ2-7; 9 bases align to TRBD2. V gave up 7 bases and J gave up 4 bases; unmatched junction bases: 8. The CDR3 is 13 amino acids. Germline-derived CDR1 and CDR2 are SQVTM and ANQGSEA. The CDR3, as DNA: TGCAGCGCAGTAGCGGGAGCCGAGTACGAGCAGTACTTC. It translates to CSAVAGAEYEQYF.

The CDR3 loop reads CASSQGHRGQPQHF. Written as DNA, the CDR3 is TGTGCCAGCAGCCAAGGTCACAGGGGTCAGCCCCAGCATTTT. The chain joins TRBV14 to TRBJ1-5; 7 positions match TRBD1. With V trimmed by 1 base and J by 6 bases, 3 bases remained unmatched. Looked up from germline, CDR1 is SGHDN and CDR2 is FVKESK. This CDR3 has 14 residues.

V usage is TRBV5-6 and J usage is TRBJ2-2, with D possibly being TRBD1 (7 bases). The CDR3 has 14 residues. Germline lookup yields CDR1 SGHDT and CDR2 YYEEEE. V lost 6 bases to trimming and J lost 5 bases, with 14 bases between them. DNA for the CDR3: TGTGCCAGCATCGCGACAGGGAGGACCGGGGAGCTGTTTTTT. Residues: CASIATGRTGELFF.

V and J are TRBV30 and TRBJ1-4; D is unresolved. The CDR3 runs to 13 residues. V lost 0 bases and J lost 10, with 12 bases in between. Germline V lookup: CDR1 GTSNPN, CDR2 SVGIG (reference sequence). CDR3 coding DNA: TGTGCCTGGAGTGTAAGGCGAGCAGTAAAACTGTTTTTT. Amino acids: CAWSVRRAVKLFF.

This chain uses TRBV4-3 with TRBJ2-1, with D perhaps TRBD2 (6 bases). V was trimmed by 0 bases and J by 7 bases, leaving 22 bases between them. The CDR3 has 18 amino acids. Germline CDR1 is LGHNA and CDR2 is YSLEER. The CDR3 sequence: CASSQDFGTVVGGNEQFF. DNA for the CDR3: TGCGCCAGCAGCCAAGATTTTGGGACCGTAGTTGGGGGGAATGAGCAGTTCTTC.

This clone has only a few counts. The rearrangement uses TRBV3-1 (or the pseudogene TRBV3-2) and TRBJ1-1; D unresolved. The germline V gene has CDR1 LGHDT and CDR2 YNNKEL (reference sequence). Trimming removed 0 bases from V and 1 base from J, with 12 bases in between. The CDR3 is 16 amino acids. As DNA, the CDR3 is TGTGCCAGCAGCCAAGAGGCCCATACCCCGAACACTGAAGCTTTCTTT. Translating it yields CASSQEAHTPNTEAFF.

This chain uses TRBV19 with TRBJ1-5, with D maybe TRBD1 (5 bases). CDR1 and CDR2 from the germline V gene are LNHDA and SQIVND (reference sequence). V lost 5 bases and J 5 bases, leaving 13 bases between the germline ends. The CDR3 contains 14 residues. This CDR3 is CASSHRDGDQPQHF. CDR3 DNA: TGTGCCAGTAGTCACCGGGACGGCGATCAGCCCCAGCATTTT.

The rearrangement joins TRBV13 to TRBJ1-6; D unresolved. V was pared by 5 bases and J by 0 bases, with 11 bases between. The length of the CDR3 is 16 residues. Germline-derived CDR1 and CDR2 are PRHDT and FYEKMQ (reference sequence). CDR3 bases: TGTGCCAGCAGCCGCGGCGAAGGCTCCTATAATTCACCCCTCCACTTT. This translates into CASSRGEGSYNSPLHF.

This clone was observed a single time. The V gene is TRBV28, the J gene TRBJ1-4, with a possible D match to TRBD1 (5 bases). The germline gives CDR1 MDHEN, CDR2 SYDVKM. V dropped 6 bases and J dropped 4 bases, with 15 bases sitting between them. The CDR3 has 15 amino acids. CDR3 nucleotide sequence: TGTGCCAGCAGACCCTGGGGGGGGAATAATGAAAAACTGTTTTTT. Protein product: CASRPWGGNNEKLFF.

The V gene is TRBV3-1 (or the pseudogene TRBV3-2), the J gene TRBJ1-3, with a weak D call TRBD1 (5 bases). The germline V gene encodes CDR1 LGHDT and CDR2 YNNKEL (reference sequence). V shed 2 bases and J shed 2 bases, with 16 bases lying between them. This CDR3 contains 17 residues. CDR3 residues: CASSQFPGRGAGNTIYF. CDR3 DNA: TGTGCCAGCAGCCAATTCCCCGGGAGGGGAGCTGGAAACACCATATATTTT.

This clone was counted a few times. V gene TRBV7-2 combines with J gene TRBJ1-4, with 9 bases that match TRBD1. The CDR3 sequence is 16 residues long. Germline CDR1 reads SGHTA; CDR2 reads FQGNSA. Trimming at V came to 4 bases and at J to 8 bases, leaving 11 bases not matched to a gene. In nucleotides, the CDR3 is TGTGCCAGCAGCTCTGATCCGGGACAGGGTAAAGAAAAACTGTTTTTT. It codes for CASSSDPGQGKEKLFF.

The V gene is TRBV6-5, the J gene TRBJ1-5; D is uncertain. The CDR3 contains 15 residues. CDR1 and CDR2 (germline): MNHEY, SVGAGI. V was trimmed by 5 bases and J by 6 bases, leaving 17 bases between them. This chain's CDR3 is CASSIQWEGSQPQHF. CDR3 coding DNA: TGTGCCAGCAGTATACAATGGGAGGGTAGTCAGCCCCAGCATTTT.

This clone occurred once. This rearrangement joins TRBV24-1 to TRBJ2-7; no definite D call. The V gene's germline CDR1 is KGHDR and CDR2 SFDVKD. The V and J ends lost 5 bases and 0 bases respectively, with 7 bases between them. This CDR3 is 13 amino acids long. CDR3 sequence: CATSGVLSYEQYF. The DNA for the CDR3 is TGTGCCACCAGTGGCGTCCTCTCCTACGAGCAGTACTTC.

The rearrangement uses TRBV5-4 and TRBJ2-3, with D perhaps TRBD2 (6 bases). Germline V lookup: CDR1 SGHNT, CDR2 YYREEE (reference sequence). Trimming pared 4 bases from V and 2 bases from J, leaving 11 bases between. There are 14 residues in the CDR3. The chain's CDR3 is CASSPGGITDTQYF. The CDR3 DNA sequence: TGTGCCAGCAGCCCCGGGGGTATCACAGATACGCAGTATTTT.

The chain joins TRBV4-1 to TRBJ2-3; 12 positions match TRBD2. Germline CDR1 reads MGHRA; CDR2 reads YSYEKL. The V segment lost 0 bases and the J segment 7 bases; nucleotides outside the gene matches: 5. CDR3 length: 16 residues. The CDR3 region has the DNA TGCGCCAGCAGCCAAGAGGAGACTAGCGGGGGTAATACGCAGTATTTT. This gives the protein CASSQEETSGGNTQYF.

This chain connects TRBV28 to TRBJ2-2; TRBD2 is a possible D gene (5 bases). Germline V CDR1 and CDR2: MDHEN, SYDVKM. The CDR3 covers 14 residues. The ends were cut back, 1 base at V and 11 bases at J, with 14 bases in the middle. CDR3 DNA sequence: TGTGCCAGCAGTTTATTGGGAGCTGTTTTCGAGCTGTTTTTT. It translates to CASSLLGAVFELFF.

This clone was observed a few times. The chain carries TRBV28 and TRBJ1-3, with D maybe TRBD1 (5 bases). V lost 5 bases, J lost 0 bases, and 17 bases lay in between. The CDR3 is 17 residues long. CDR1 is MDHEN, CDR2 SYDVKM, per germline. CDR3 in DNA: TGTGCCAGCAGTCTTTTTATGGGGACGAGCTCTGGAAACACCATATATTTT. Amino acid sequence: CASSLFMGTSSGNTIYF.

This clone was seen more than once but under ten times. The V and J genes are TRBV19 and TRBJ1-3; maybe TRBD1 (5 bases). The CDR3 runs to 15 residues. The V gene lost 8 bases and the J gene lost 3 bases, with 17 bases spanning the gap. The V gene's germline CDR1 is LNHDA and CDR2 SQIVND (reference sequence). CDR3 sequence (DNA): TGTGCCAGTCGGAGGACCGACAGTATTGGAAACACCATATATTTT. Translated: CASRRTDSIGNTIYF.

This clone was recorded once. The V gene is TRBV3-1 (or the pseudogene TRBV3-2), the J gene TRBJ2-5, with 9 bases matching TRBD2. Germline loops: CDR1 LGHDT, CDR2 YNNKEL (reference sequence). V shed 0 bases, J shed 9 bases, and the junction held 14 bases outside the gene matches. The CDR3 consists of 17 residues. CDR3 loop: CASSQDGLAGRQVPQYF. The CDR3 DNA reads as TGTGCCAGCAGCCAAGATGGCCTAGCGGGGCGGCAAGTGCCCCAGTACTTC.

The chain couples TRBV7-2 to TRBJ2-1; either TRBD1 or TRBD2 may fit D (6 bases each). Germline V gene lookup returns CDR1 SGHTA and CDR2 FQGNSA. V dropped 1 base and J dropped 4 bases, with 14 bases sitting between them. This CDR3 spans 16 amino acids. The CDR3 nucleotides read TGTGCCAGCAGCTTAGTAGGGCAGGGGAGGTACAATGAGCAGTTCTTC. Translating gives CASSLVGQGRYNEQFF.

The chain links TRBV2 to TRBJ2-7; a weak D match, TRBD1 (6 bases). Trimming removed 5 bases at V and 7 bases at J, with 21 bases between. Germline V gene sequence: CDR1 SNHLY, CDR2 FYNNEI. The CDR3 is 15 residues long. The CDR3 here is CASSLGRHRAGEQYF. CDR3 DNA sequence: TGTGCCAGCAGTCTAGGGCGGCACAGGGCAGGAGAGCAGTACTTC.

V usage is TRBV15 and J usage is TRBJ2-3, with TRBD2 matching 14 bases. V shed 2 bases, J shed 1 base, and the junction held 8 bases outside the gene matches. The CDR3 runs 19 residues. CDR1 LNHNV and CDR2 YYDKDF come from the germline V gene (reference sequence). The CDR3 is CATSRKGLAGDVGTDTQYF. In DNA form, the CDR3 reads TGTGCCACCAGCAGAAAGGGACTAGCGGGAGATGTGGGCACAGATACGCAGTATTTT.

The chain recombines TRBV10-3 with TRBJ1-2, with D unclear. Germline-derived CDR1 and CDR2 are ENHRY and SYGVKD. There are 14 residues in the CDR3. The V end lost 1 base, the J end lost 3 bases, and 9 bases lay between the germline ends. DNA of the CDR3: TGTGCCATCAGTGAGTTCGGAGCTTACTATGGCTACACCTTC. It is translated as CAISEFGAYYGYTF.